This T cell receptor beta chain was documented in a study of cytomegalovirus exposure and HLA in healthy donors. Points on this clone: Its antigen is currently unknown.

Trimming took 4 bases from V and 7 from J, leaving 11 bases between them. The CDR3 extends over 12 amino acids. Germline lookup yields CDR1 GTSNPN and CDR2 SVGIG (reference sequence). PCR was performed using 60 Vbeta and 13 Jbeta primers. The method was immunoSEQ multiplex PCR; TCRdb's version includes in-frame clones alone and lacks a portion of them. The sample has under 170,000 clones; about 60% are singletons. The study's findings and limits: Productive rates of about 90% or about 30% were seen for most TCR beta V segments in an earlier analysis.

The sample comprised PBMCs. The chain is built from TRBV30 and TRBJ1-5; D is perhaps TRBD1 (6 bases). The origin of this receptor is a woman aged 55-69 years in good health and CMV-seropositive. CDR3 region: CAWKQGQQPQHF. The CDR3 nucleotides read TGTGCCTGGAAGCAGGGGCAACAGCCCCAGCATTTT.